These 29 T cell receptor beta chains were sequenced from one sample in a study of T cell repertoires in cytomegalovirus infection. TCRdb recomputed calls from the reads with MiXCR, one row per CDR3 protein. There are nearly 650,000 distinct CDR3 sequences in the sample; approximately 24% occur only once, and roughly 8% lies in the top ten. The sample consisted of CD8+ T cells from PBMCs. The receptor source for this set is a human donor in good health (CMV status not recorded). Some clones in this sample may be carry-over from other donors' samples.

In regard to this clonotype: This could be a read error, since a much larger clone is one nucleotide away. The chain recombines TRBV27 with TRBJ1-2; D possibly corresponds to TRBD1 (5 bases). The CDR3 is made up of 14 amino acids. Germline V gene sequence: CDR1 MNHEY, CDR2 SMNVEV (reference sequence). The CDR3 nucleotides read TGTGCCTGCAGAAATGCCCGGGGGGGCTATGGCTACACCTTC. Its translation is CACRNARGGYGYTF.

This clonotype was found many times. The J gene is TRBJ2-7, the V gene TRBV5-8, with TRBD1 matching over 9 bases. Unmatched junction bases numbered 9, after V lost 3 bases and J lost 2 bases. CDR1 is SGHTS and CDR2 is YDEGEE in the germline V gene. The CDR3 has 16 amino acids. The CDR3 DNA follows: TGTGCCAGCAGCTCACCGGGACAGGGTTTTCCCTACGAGCAGTACGTC. It encodes CASSSPGQGFPYEQYV.

This clonotype was recorded many times. This chain joins TRBV12-3 or TRBV12-4 and TRBJ2-7, with D possibly called TRBD1 or TRBD2 (6 bases each). Trimming took off 6 bases at V and 0 bases at J, with 12 bases between the two ends. The CDR3 sequence is 14 residues long. CDR3 amino acids: CASSPGGSSYEQYF. Here the CDR3 DNA reads TGTGCCAGCAGCCCCGGGGGCAGCTCCTACGAGCAGTACTTC.

There are a few counts of this clonotype. The chain recombines TRBV6-5 with TRBJ2-2; TRBD2 agrees at 7 bases. The CDR3 runs 23 residues. The germline V gene has CDR1 MNHEY and CDR2 SVGAGI. J gave up 4 bases and V 0 bases, and 26 bases lay outside the gene matches. The CDR3: CASSYSSPIPGLILGVSTGELFF. The CDR3 nucleotides read TGTGCCAGCAGTTACTCGAGCCCCATTCCGGGACTAATATTAGGGGTCTCCACCGGGGAGCTGTTTTTT.

This clonotype was observed a handful of times. The chain joins TRBV7-9 to TRBJ1-5; no clear D. The ends were cut back, 5 bases at V and 7 bases at J, with 9 bases in the middle. Germline V gene data show CDR1 as SEHNR and CDR2 as FQNEAQ (reference sequence). The CDR3 extends over 12 amino acids. CDR3 in DNA: TGTGCCAGCAGCCCCATCATACAGCCCCAGCATTTT. It is translated as CASSPIIQPQHF.

This clonotype has just a few counts. The rearrangement uses TRBV9 and TRBJ2-3; the D gene is possibly TRBD2 (6 bases). The CDR3 runs to 15 residues. V was trimmed by 1 base and J by 6 bases, leaving 15 bases between them. CDR1 SGDLS and CDR2 YYNGEE come from the germline V gene. Written as DNA, the CDR3 is TGTGCCAGCAGCGTAACAGGACTACTCCCTGATACGCAGTATTTT. Its translation is CASSVTGLLPDTQYF.

This clonotype was detected ten times or more. The chain links TRBV29-1 to TRBJ1-2; 7 bases line up with TRBD1. V dropped 5 bases and J dropped 3; count of bases not matched to a gene: 6. The CDR3 sequence is 13 residues long. Germline V CDR1 and CDR2: SQVTM, ANQGSEA. CDR3 nucleotides: TGCAGCGTTTCAGGGACAGCGGACTATGGCTACACCTTC. As protein: CSVSGTADYGYTF.

The sample holds many counts of this clonotype. The chain recombines TRBV4-2 with TRBJ1-1; no clear D gene. Germline values: CDR1 LGHNA, CDR2 YNFKEQ. Trimming took off 4 bases at V and 1 base at J, with 13 bases between the two ends. This CDR3 comprises 15 residues. The CDR3 DNA reads TGTGCCAGCAGCCTAAGCCCGGACCAGAACACTGAAGCTTTCTTT. Translated: CASSLSPDQNTEAFF.

This clonotype was observed at least ten times. This rearrangement joins TRBV7-2 to TRBJ2-1, with TRBD1 as a possible D gene (6 bases). V shed 2 bases and J shed 8 bases, with 16 bases lying between them. Germline CDR1 SGHTA, CDR2 FQGNSA. This CDR3 has 15 residues. Here the CDR3 DNA reads TGTGCCAGCAGCTTAATTTCTACAGGGTATCATGAGCAGTTCTTC. Translated, it gives CASSLISTGYHEQFF. Combining the CDR3 with reference TRBV7-2 and TRBJ2-1 gives the whole variable domain GAGVSQSPSNKVTEKGKDVELRCDPISGHTALYWYRQSLGQGLEFLIYFQGNSAPDKSGLPSDRFSAERTGGSVSTLTIQRTQQEDSAVYLCASSLISTGYHEQFFGPGTRLTVL.

Only a few counts were recorded for this clonotype. The CDR3 sequence is CASSLSGQGHGYTF. The DNA for the CDR3 is TGTGCCAGCAGTTTATCGGGCCAGGGCCATGGCTACACCTTC. The gene calls are TRBV27 and TRBJ1-2, with a possible D match to TRBD1 (5 bases). Germline lookup yields CDR1 MNHEY and CDR2 SMNVEV (reference sequence). V was trimmed by 0 bases and J by 6 bases, leaving 11 bases between them. The CDR3 has 14 amino acids.

The table lists this clonotype with many counts. The J gene is TRBJ2-1, the V gene TRBV6-1, with 10 bases lining up with TRBD1. The CDR3 spans 15 residues. Trimming at V came to 7 bases and at J to 2 bases, leaving 5 bases not matched to a gene. Germline V gene lookup returns CDR1 MNHNS and CDR2 SASEGT. Here the CDR3 reads CASTPTGGPYNEQFF. As DNA, the CDR3 is TGTGCCAGCACTCCGACAGGGGGCCCCTACAATGAGCAGTTCTTC.

The rearrangement joins TRBV7-9 to TRBJ1-1, with D possibly being TRBD1 (5 bases). Between the trimmed V and J ends, which lost 3 bases and 4 bases, there was a span of 12 bases. The germline V gene has CDR1 SEHNR and CDR2 FQNEAQ (reference sequence). The CDR3 has 14 amino acids. CDR3 region: CASSLGGAPTEAFF. The CDR3 bases are TGTGCCAGCAGCTTGGGAGGGGCACCCACTGAAGCTTTCTTT.

The rearrangement joins TRBV6-2 or TRBV6-3 to TRBJ1-4, with D unclear. This CDR3 is 15 amino acids long. CDR1 and CDR2 (germline): MNHEY, SVGEGT. With 5 bases removed from V and 0 bases from J, the gap between germline ends came to 10 bases. DNA for the CDR3: TGTGCCAGCAGTCCTTTGGCCGCAACTAATGAAAAACTGTTTTTT. This gives the protein CASSPLAATNEKLFF.

The gene calls are TRBV7-3 and TRBJ1-3, with a tentative D call TRBD1 (5 bases). Germline CDR1 SGHTA, CDR2 FQGTGA. The CDR3 has 15 residues. Trimming took off 4 bases at V and 8 bases at J, with 18 bases between the two ends. The DNA of the CDR3 is TGTGCCAGCAGCTCGCGATGGGACCCGGTGGACACCATATATTTT. Encoded protein: CASSSRWDPVDTIYF.

Comments on this clonotype: One end of the junction varies from germline; a read error may be responsible. This chain connects TRBV7-6 to TRBJ2-3, with a weak D call TRBD2 (6 bases). Germline lookup yields CDR1 SGHVS and CDR2 FNYEAQ. The CDR3 is 15 residues long. Here the CDR3 reads CVSSLTSTSTDTQYF. The DNA for the CDR3 is TGTGTCAGCAGCCTTACTAGCACTAGCACAGATACGCAGTATTTT.

This chain joins TRBV25-1 and TRBJ1-2, with D hard to call. V shed 3 bases and J shed 4 bases, with 9 bases lying between them. The CDR3 is 13 amino acids. Germline CDR1 MGHDK, CDR2 SYGVNS. The CDR3 DNA is TGTGCCAGCAGTGATGGGGAATCCTATGGCTACACCTTC. Protein: CASSDGESYGYTF.

The V gene is TRBV5-1, the J gene TRBJ1-1; a weak D match, TRBD1 (5 bases). The CDR3 has 14 amino acids. Germline CDR1 is SGHRS and CDR2 is YFSETQ. Trimming stripped 3 bases from V and 0 bases from J, with 9 bases between. This CDR3 reads CASSSWTMNTEAFF. CDR3 in DNA: TGCGCCAGCAGCTCCTGGACAATGAACACTGAAGCTTTCTTT.

This clonotype was recorded a few times. A clone one base away is much larger, so this may be a read error. The chain employs TRBV14 and TRBJ2-7; unclear D gene. Trimming removed 3 bases at V and 3 bases at J, with 3 bases between. Germline values: CDR1 SGHDN, CDR2 FVKESK. The CDR3 sequence is 11 residues long. DNA of the CDR3: TGTGCCAGCAGCCACTACTACGAGCAGTACTTC. This gives the protein CASSHYYEQYF.

Ten or more counts support this clonotype. J is TRBJ2-2 and V is TRBV7-6, with TRBD2 as a possible D gene (5 bases). Germline V gene sequence: CDR1 SGHVS, CDR2 FNYEAQ. Trimming removed 0 bases from V and 4 bases from J, with 6 bases in between. This CDR3 comprises 14 residues. CDR3 in DNA: TGTGCCAGCAGCTTAGCTAGCGTCACCGGGGAGCTGTTTTTT. The encoded protein is CASSLASVTGELFF.

The sample holds a few counts of this clonotype. This chain links TRBV24-1 with TRBJ2-1; a weak D match, TRBD1 (5 bases). CDR3 length equals 16 residues. CDR1 is KGHDR and CDR2 is SFDVKD in the germline V gene. The ends were cut back, 1 base at V and 4 bases at J, with 13 bases in the middle. The CDR3 here is CATSDFERGEYNEQFF. The DNA of the CDR3 is TGTGCCACCAGTGATTTCGAAAGGGGCGAATACAATGAGCAGTTCTTC.

In this sample, this clonotype turned up a few times. The chain links TRBV12-5 to TRBJ2-5; D gene uncertain. The germline V gene has CDR1 LGHNT and CDR2 FRNRAP. The CDR3 loop spans 13 amino acids. The CDR3 region is CATAWGLGETQYF. The CDR3 nucleotides read TGTGCCACTGCGTGGGGTTTAGGAGAGACCCAGTACTTC.

The V gene is TRBV28, the J gene TRBJ1-1; D is possibly TRBD1 (5 bases). This CDR3 contains 17 residues. CDR1 and CDR2 from the germline V gene are MDHEN and SYDVKM. Deletions cut 3 bases from V and 1 base from J, with 18 bases between. The CDR3 DNA is TGTGCCAGCAGTTTTTTTGGGGGTCCAGAGCCGAACACTGAAGCTTTCTTT. It yields the protein CASSFFGGPEPNTEAFF.

This clonotype was counted ten times or more. V usage is TRBV7-2 and J usage is TRBJ1-6, with D possibly TRBD1 on 5 matching bases. The CDR3 totals 15 residues. Germline CDR1 SGHTA, CDR2 FQGNSA. Trimming took off 2 bases at V and 6 bases at J, with 11 bases between the two ends. CDR3 loop: CASSLKGLANSPLHF. CDR3 in DNA: TGTGCCAGCAGCTTAAAGGGACTGGCTAATTCACCCCTCCACTTT. Complete variable domain (other parts from reference TRBV7-2 and TRBJ1-6): GAGVSQSPSNKVTEKGKDVELRCDPISGHTALYWYRQSLGQGLEFLIYFQGNSAPDKSGLPSDRFSAERTGGSVSTLTIQRTQQEDSAVYLCASSLKGLANSPLHFGNGTRLTVT.

This clonotype has only a few counts. J is TRBJ2-5 and V is TRBV10-3, with TRBD1 matching over 7 bases. Germline lookup yields CDR1 ENHRY and CDR2 SYGVKD. This CDR3 is built from 15 residues. The V and J ends lost 2 bases and 5 bases, in that order; junction bases with no gene match: 8. Here the CDR3 reads CAISEGGQEGETQYF. CDR3 DNA sequence: TGTGCCATCAGTGAGGGCGGACAGGAAGGCGAGACCCAGTACTTC.

The gene calls are TRBV28 and TRBJ2-7, with TRBD2 identical over 9 bases. J was trimmed by 4 bases and V by 3 bases; bases with no gene match: 4. Germline V gene data show CDR1 as MDHEN and CDR2 as SYDVKM. CDR3 length equals 14 residues. The CDR3 DNA reads TGTGCCAGCAGTTTGGGGACTAGCAGGTACGAGCAGTACGTC. Translating gives CASSLGTSRYEQYV.

This clonotype is a singleton in its sample. Mismatch with germline at one junction end may stem from a read error. The chain combines TRBV12-3 or TRBV12-4 with TRBJ2-7; 9 bases line up with TRBD1. CDR3 length: 14 amino acids. CDR3 nucleotides: TGTACCAGCAGTCTCCGGGACAGGGCCTACGAGCAGTACTTC. Protein product: CTSSLRDRAYEQYF.

This clonotype came up a few times. For the CDR3, the DNA is TGCGCCAGCAGCCCGGGGGACAGTAACACTGAAGCTTTCTTT. Residues: CASSPGDSNTEAFF. The chain links TRBV5-1 to TRBJ1-1; 7 bases are a match to TRBD1. V shed 4 bases and J 2 bases; nucleotides not matched to a gene: 5. The CDR3 length is 14 residues. CDR1 and CDR2 from the germline V gene are SGHRS and YFSETQ.

This clonotype came up many times. V usage is TRBV6-6 and J usage is TRBJ2-7; 8 bases fit TRBD1. The CDR3 loop spans 16 amino acids. Germline lookup yields CDR1 MNHNY and CDR2 SVGAGI (reference sequence). Trimming removed 4 bases from V and 2 bases from J; junction bases left unmatched: 10. CDR3 sequence reads: CASSSSSDRAPYEQYV. The CDR3 DNA reads TGTGCCAGCAGTTCCTCCTCGGACAGGGCCCCCTACGAGCAGTACGTC.

The chain joins TRBV7-9 to TRBJ2-5, with D hard to call. Trimming took off 4 bases at V and 5 bases at J, with 17 bases between the two ends. The germline CDR1 and CDR2 sequences are SEHNR and FQNEAQ (reference sequence). CDR3 length: 15 residues. Here the CDR3 DNA reads TGTGCCAGCAGCTACGGCCCTACACGATGGGAGACCCAGTACTTC. This sequence encodes CASSYGPTRWETQYF. The variable domain in full, completed from reference TRBV7-9 and TRBJ2-5, reads DTGVSQNPRHKITKRGQNVTFRCDPISEHNRLYWYRQTLGQGPEFLTYFQNEAQLEKSRLLSDRFSAERPKGSFSTLEIQRTEQGDSAMYLCASSYGPTRWETQYFGPGTRLLVL.